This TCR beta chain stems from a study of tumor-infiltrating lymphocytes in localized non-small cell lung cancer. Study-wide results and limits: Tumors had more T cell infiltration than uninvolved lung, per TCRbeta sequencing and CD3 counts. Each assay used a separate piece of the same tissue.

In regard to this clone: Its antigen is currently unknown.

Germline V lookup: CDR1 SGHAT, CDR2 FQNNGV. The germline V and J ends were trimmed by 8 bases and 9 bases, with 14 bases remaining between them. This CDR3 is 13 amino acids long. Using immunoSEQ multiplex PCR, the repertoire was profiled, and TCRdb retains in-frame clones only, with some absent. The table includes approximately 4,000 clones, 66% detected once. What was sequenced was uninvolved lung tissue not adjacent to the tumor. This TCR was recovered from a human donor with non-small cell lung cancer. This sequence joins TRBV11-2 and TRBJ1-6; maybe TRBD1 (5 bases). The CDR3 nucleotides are TGTGCCAGCTTCGGGGGAGCAGGTTCACCCCTCCACTTT. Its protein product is CASFGGAGSPLHF.